This entry lists 16 T cell receptor beta chains sequenced from one sample in a study of cytomegalovirus exposure and HLA in healthy donors. The PCR had 60 Vbeta and 13 Jbeta primers. TCRdb's copy holds only in-frame clones and misses some; the assay was immunoSEQ multiplex PCR. The table records some 120,000 clones, under 85% of them present only once. The sequencing sample was made of PBMCs. These receptors all come from a human donor in good health.

This chain links TRBV7-2 with TRBJ2-3; 8 bases map to TRBD2. Germline V CDR1 and CDR2: SGHTA, FQGNSA. The CDR3 extends over 15 amino acids. V shed 5 bases, J shed 3 bases, and the junction held 7 bases outside the gene matches. CDR3 protein: CASSQVSGRTDTQYF. CDR3 coding DNA: TGTGCCAGCAGCCAAGTCAGCGGGAGAACAGATACGCAGTATTTT.

This clone was detected once. The V call is TRBV5-1, the J call TRBJ1-2; 9 bases fit TRBD1. Germline assignment: CDR1 SGHRS and CDR2 YFSETQ. The CDR3 contains 13 residues. Losses at the gene ends were 2 bases for V and 10 bases for J; bases not matched to a gene: 6. CDR3 sequence (DNA): TGCGCCAGCAGCTTAGGACAGGGGAGGGCCTACACCTTC. Translating gives CASSLGQGRAYTF. Full variable domain (rest looked up from reference TRBV5-1 and TRBJ1-2): KAGVTQTPRYLIKTRGQQVTLSCSPISGHRSVSWYQQTPGQGLQFLFEYFSETQRNKGNFPGRFSGRQFSNSRSEMNVSTLELGDSALYLCASSLGQGRAYTFGSGTRLTVV.

The chain recombines TRBV9 with TRBJ2-2, with D perhaps matching TRBD2 (6 bases). The CDR3 has 18 amino acids. Between the trimmed V and J ends, which lost 4 bases and 6 bases, there was a span of 25 bases. Germline CDR1 reads SGDLS; CDR2 reads YYNGEE. CDR3 in DNA: TGTGCCAGCAGCTCCCGCCTCCTCGGAGGGAGAAGGGCCGGGGAGCTGTTTTTT. Translated, it gives CASSSRLLGGRRAGELFF.

This chain connects TRBV5-1 to TRBJ2-3; TRBD1 is a possible D gene (5 bases). Germline lookup yields CDR1 SGHRS and CDR2 YFSETQ. This CDR3 region has 15 residues. Trimming left V 5 bases short and J 10 bases short, with 23 bases between. The CDR3 DNA reads as TGCGCCAGCAGTCCCCAGGGCGTAGGGATCGATGCGCAGTATTTT. Encoded protein: CASSPQGVGIDAQYF.

This clone has only one observation. The chain has TRBV6-1 and TRBJ1-1; D might be TRBD1 (5 bases). The ends were cut back, 3 bases at V and 0 bases at J, with 11 bases in the middle. CDR1 is MNHNS, CDR2 SASEGT, per germline. CDR3 length: 15 amino acids. The CDR3 bases are TGTGCCAGCAGTGAGAATGGCAGGGTGAACACTGAAGCTTTCTTT. Its protein product is CASSENGRVNTEAFF.

V usage is TRBV28 and J usage is TRBJ2-5, with 9 bases fitting TRBD1. The J call may be incorrect, as the DNA end agrees better with TRBJ2-7. Per the germline V gene, CDR1 is MDHEN and CDR2 is SYDVKM. The CDR3 has 13 amino acids. This chain's CDR3 is CASVRDRAYEQYF. The CDR3 DNA follows: TGTGCCAGCGTCCGGGACAGGGCCTACGAGCAGTACTTC.

The DNA of the CDR3 is TGTGCCAGCACTAGCTCCGGGACAGGTGGAAACACCATATATTTT. Translated: CASTSSGTGGNTIYF. This sequence joins TRBV18 and TRBJ1-3; 8 bases fit TRBD1. This CDR3 contains 15 residues. Germline V lookup: CDR1 KGHSH, CDR2 LQKENI. The V and J ends lost 8 bases and 3 bases, in that order; junction bases with no gene match: 9.

This chain links TRBV5-4 with TRBJ2-5, with D possibly matching TRBD1 (6 bases). The germline gives CDR1 SGHNT, CDR2 YYREEE (reference sequence). This CDR3 comprises 15 residues. V was clipped by 1 base and J by 2 bases, with 12 bases between them. The CDR3 nucleotides are TGTGCCAGCAGCTTGCGGACAGTACAACAAGAGACCCAGTACTTC. It is translated as CASSLRTVQQETQYF.

This rearrangement joins TRBV10-2 to TRBJ1-2; 8 nucleotides agree with TRBD1. The CDR3 is 14 amino acids. V gave up 5 bases and J gave up 2 bases; unmatched junction bases: 4. From germline, CDR1 is WSHSY and CDR2 SAAADI. CDR3 DNA sequence: TGCGCCAGCAGTCAGGACAGGGTGAACTATGGCTACACCTTC. As protein: CASSQDRVNYGYTF.

This clone was detected only once. The chain employs TRBV7-9 and TRBJ2-7; 7 bases fit TRBD1. V dropped 6 bases and J dropped 3; count of bases not matched to a gene: 11. Germline-derived CDR1 and CDR2 are SEHNR and FQNEAQ (reference sequence). The CDR3 totals 15 residues. For the CDR3, the DNA is TGTGCCAGCAGTTTTACCGGGACAGCCTTCTACGAGCAGTACTTC. This sequence encodes CASSFTGTAFYEQYF.

CDR3 DNA: TGCGCCAGCAGCCCGGCCCCGGGACAGGGGGCTTGGTTCTTC. Protein sequence: CASSPAPGQGAWFF. The chain joins TRBV5-1 to TRBJ2-1, with TRBD1 matching over 12 bases. This CDR3 spans 14 amino acids. Germline V gene data show CDR1 as SGHRS and CDR2 as YFSETQ. V shed 4 bases, J shed 15 bases, and the junction held 11 bases outside the gene matches.

The chain links TRBV6-6 to TRBJ1-1; a weak D match, TRBD1 (5 bases). The germline V gene encodes CDR1 MNHNY and CDR2 SVGAGI (reference sequence). CDR3 length: 15 amino acids. Deletions cut 4 bases from V and 4 bases from J, with 16 bases between. The CDR3 protein is CASSSPTVWSTEAFF. DNA for the CDR3: TGTGCCAGCAGTTCCCCGACAGTCTGGAGCACTGAAGCTTTCTTT.

This clone appeared a few times. This sequence joins TRBV2 and TRBJ1-1; 12 positions match TRBD1. CDR3 size: 15 residues. Losses at the gene ends were 6 bases for V and 3 bases for J; bases not matched to a gene: 5. Germline loops: CDR1 SNHLY, CDR2 FYNNEI. This CDR3 reads CASRPGTGGHTEAFF. DNA for the CDR3: TGTGCCAGCAGACCCGGGACAGGGGGCCACACTGAAGCTTTCTTT.

The V call is TRBV5-5, the J call TRBJ2-1, with 9 positions matching TRBD2. Germline V gene sequence: CDR1 SGHKS, CDR2 YYEKEE (reference sequence). The CDR3 extends over 16 amino acids. Trimming took 4 bases from V and 2 from J; bases not matched to a gene: 7. In nucleotides, the CDR3 is TGTGCCAGCAGCCCAACTCGCGGGAGGGCCTACAATGAGCAGTTCTTC. Translating it yields CASSPTRGRAYNEQFF.

The rearrangement uses TRBV28 and TRBJ2-7; 9 nucleotides line up with TRBD1. CDR1 is MDHEN and CDR2 is SYDVKM in the germline V gene. With V trimmed by 3 bases and J by 7 bases, 10 bases remained unmatched. The CDR3 runs to 15 residues. The DNA of the CDR3 is TGTGCCAGCAGTTTTACAGGGGGCCTTTTGAGGGAGCAGTACTTC. Its translation is CASSFTGGLLREQYF.

This clone turned up a few times. This chain uses TRBV19 with TRBJ1-5; a possible D gene is TRBD1 (5 bases). The CDR3 contains 15 residues. V lost 0 bases, J lost 2 bases, and 8 bases lay in between. Germline CDR1 LNHDA, CDR2 SQIVND (reference sequence). The chain's CDR3 is CASSIDGGGNQPQHF. The CDR3 coding sequence is TGTGCCAGTAGTATAGACGGGGGGGGCAATCAGCCCCAGCATTTT. The full variable domain, with the rest looked up from reference TRBV19 and TRBJ1-5, is DGGITQSPKYLFRKEGQNVTLSCEQNLNHDAMYWYRQDPGQGLRLIYYSQIVNDFQKGDIAEGYSVSREKKESFPLTVTSAQKNPTAFYLCASSIDGGGNQPQHFGDGTRLSIL.